This entry describes one TCR beta chain. These data come from a study of blood T cell repertoires in COVID-19. About the study: Material from acute and convalescent COVID-19 was sourced from the United States, Italy and Spain. The cDNA or gDNA used as material had been derived from T cells, B-cell-depleted T cells, or PBMCs.

Trimming took 3 bases from V and 7 from J, leaving 11 bases between them. CDR3 length equals 13 residues. Germline lookup yields CDR1 KGHDR and CDR2 SFDVKD. Per the original data handling: Reference gene primer amplification gave nucleated cell count estimates. Repertoires were generated with immunoSEQ multiplex PCR, while TCRdb's copy carries only in-frame clones and drops some. From that table come the V and J calls and clone size; the DNA was used to work out D and trimming. The table lists roughly 50,000 clones, about 89% of them singletons, with 5.5% to 7.5% in the top ten. The genes are TRBV24-1 and TRBJ2-5, with D tentatively TRBD2 (5 bases). Sample: peripheral blood. The TCR was taken from a woman aged 60 to 75 with active or convalescent COVID-19. CDR3 loop: CATSDPGSGTQYF. CDR3 DNA: TGTGCCACCAGTGATCCGGGATCGGGGACCCAGTACTTC.